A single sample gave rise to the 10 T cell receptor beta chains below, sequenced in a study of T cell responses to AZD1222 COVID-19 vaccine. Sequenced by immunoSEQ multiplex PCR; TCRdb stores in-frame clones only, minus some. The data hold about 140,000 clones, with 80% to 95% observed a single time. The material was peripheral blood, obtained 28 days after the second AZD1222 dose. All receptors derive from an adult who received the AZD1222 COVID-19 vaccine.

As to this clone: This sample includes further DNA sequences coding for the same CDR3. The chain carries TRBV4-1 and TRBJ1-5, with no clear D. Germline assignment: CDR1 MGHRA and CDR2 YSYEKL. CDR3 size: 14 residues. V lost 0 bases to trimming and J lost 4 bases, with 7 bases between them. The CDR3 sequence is CASSQDSRNQPQHF. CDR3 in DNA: TGCGCCAGCAGCCAAGATAGCAGGAATCAGCCCCAGCATTTT.

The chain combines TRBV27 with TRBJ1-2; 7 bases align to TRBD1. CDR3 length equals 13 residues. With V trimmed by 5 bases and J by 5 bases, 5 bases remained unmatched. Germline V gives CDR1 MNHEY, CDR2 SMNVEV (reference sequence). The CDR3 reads CASSLRQGYGYTF. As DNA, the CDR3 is TGTGCCAGCAGTCTCCGACAGGGATATGGCTACACCTTC.

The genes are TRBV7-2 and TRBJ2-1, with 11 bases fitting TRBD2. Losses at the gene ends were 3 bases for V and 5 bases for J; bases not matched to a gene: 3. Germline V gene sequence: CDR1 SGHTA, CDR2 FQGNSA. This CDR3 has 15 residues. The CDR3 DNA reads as TGTGCCAGCAGCTTGCAGACTAGCGGGAACAATGAGCAGTTCTTC. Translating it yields CASSLQTSGNNEQFF.

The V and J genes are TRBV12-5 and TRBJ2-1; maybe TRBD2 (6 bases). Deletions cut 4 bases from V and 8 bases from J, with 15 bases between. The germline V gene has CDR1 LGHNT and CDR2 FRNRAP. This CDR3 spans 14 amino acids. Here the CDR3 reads CASGYGVPGDEQFF. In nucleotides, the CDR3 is TGTGCTAGTGGTTACGGGGTCCCGGGAGATGAGCAGTTCTTC.

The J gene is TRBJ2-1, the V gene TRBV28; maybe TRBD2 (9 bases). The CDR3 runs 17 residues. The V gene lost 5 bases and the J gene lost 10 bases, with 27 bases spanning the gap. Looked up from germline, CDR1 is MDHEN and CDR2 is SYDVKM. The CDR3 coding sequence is TGTGCCAGCAGTAGGGGACAGGCCTTGGGAAGCGGGGGGGAGCAGTTCTTC. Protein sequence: CASSRGQALGSGGEQFF.

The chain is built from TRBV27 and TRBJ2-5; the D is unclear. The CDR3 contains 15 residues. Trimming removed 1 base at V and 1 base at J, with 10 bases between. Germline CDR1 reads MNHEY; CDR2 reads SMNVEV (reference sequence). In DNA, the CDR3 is TGTGCCAGCAGTTTATATGGCCAAACCCAAGAGACCCAGTACTTC. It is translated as CASSLYGQTQETQYF.

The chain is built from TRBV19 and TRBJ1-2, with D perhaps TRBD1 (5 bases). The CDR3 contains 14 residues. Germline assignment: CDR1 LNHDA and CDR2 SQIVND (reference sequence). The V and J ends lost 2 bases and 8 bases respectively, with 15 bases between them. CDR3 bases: TGTGCCAGTAGTATAAGCCAGGGAATAGGAGGCTACACCTTC. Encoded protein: CASSISQGIGGYTF. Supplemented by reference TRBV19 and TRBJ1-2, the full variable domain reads DGGITQSPKYLFRKEGQNVTLSCEQNLNHDAMYWYRQDPGQGLRLIYYSQIVNDFQKGDIAEGYSVSREKKESFPLTVTSAQKNPTAFYLCASSISQGIGGYTFGSGTRLTVV.

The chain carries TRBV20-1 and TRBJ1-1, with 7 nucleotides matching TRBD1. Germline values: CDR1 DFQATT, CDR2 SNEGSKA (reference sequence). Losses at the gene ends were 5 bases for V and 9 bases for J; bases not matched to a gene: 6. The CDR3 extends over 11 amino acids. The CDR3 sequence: CSAQGQNQAFF. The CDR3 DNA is TGCAGTGCTCAGGGACAGAACCAAGCTTTCTTT.

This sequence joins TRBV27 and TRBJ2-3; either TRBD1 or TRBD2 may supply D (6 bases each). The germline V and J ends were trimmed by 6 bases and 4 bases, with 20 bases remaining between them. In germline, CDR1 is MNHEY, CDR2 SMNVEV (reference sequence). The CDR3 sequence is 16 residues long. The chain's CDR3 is CASRLRGLGYSDTQYF. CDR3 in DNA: TGTGCCAGCAGGCTCAGGGGACTTGGGTATTCAGATACGCAGTATTTT.

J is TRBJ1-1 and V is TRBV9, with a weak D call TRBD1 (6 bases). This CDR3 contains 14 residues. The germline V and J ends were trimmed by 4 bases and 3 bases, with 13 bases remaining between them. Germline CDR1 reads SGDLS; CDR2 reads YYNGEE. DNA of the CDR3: TGTGCCAGCAGCACGACAGGACGAGACACTGAAGCTTTCTTT. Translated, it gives CASSTTGRDTEAFF.